These 10 T cell receptor beta chains were all obtained from the same sample, sequenced in a study of blood T cell repertoires in COVID-19. Method: immunoSEQ multiplex PCR; TCRdb's copy keeps in-frame clones and lacks some. The profile shows tens of thousands of clones, approximately 80% of them singletons. The sample consisted of peripheral blood. Receptor source: a human donor in a cohort sampled during active COVID-19.

This rearrangement joins TRBV4-3 to TRBJ2-5; 10 positions agree with TRBD1. CDR1 LGHNA and CDR2 YSLEER come from the germline V gene. The CDR3 is made up of 18 amino acids. V lost 0 bases, J lost 5 bases, and 12 bases stayed unmatched. CDR3 residues: CASSQERWGTGEAETQYF. The CDR3 DNA follows: TGCGCCAGCAGCCAAGAACGGTGGGGGACAGGGGAGGCGGAGACCCAGTACTTC.

The chain links TRBV28 to TRBJ2-3; 9 positions match TRBD2. Germline assignment: CDR1 MDHEN and CDR2 SYDVKM. The trim removed 7 bases at V and 0 bases at J, leaving 5 bases unmatched. The CDR3 covers 15 residues. The CDR3 spells CASNDSGGSTDTQYF. CDR3 DNA: TGTGCCAGCAACGATAGCGGGGGAAGCACAGATACGCAGTATTTT.

CDR3: CASSLVRGASTEAFF. The CDR3 DNA reads TGTGCCAGCAGCTTGGTGCGGGGGGCAAGCACTGAAGCTTTCTTT. This sequence joins TRBV5-4 and TRBJ1-1; tentative D call: TRBD1 (6 bases). V was clipped by 0 bases and J by 4 bases, with 13 bases between them. The length of the CDR3 is 15 residues. CDR1 SGHNT and CDR2 YYREEE come from the germline V gene (reference sequence).

This rearrangement joins TRBV10-1 to TRBJ1-1; no clear D. This CDR3 has 14 amino acids. Trimming removed 0 bases at V and 2 bases at J, with 7 bases between. Germline V gene lookup returns CDR1 WNHNN and CDR2 SYGVQD (reference sequence). The DNA of the CDR3 is TGCGCCAGCAGTGAGTCTTCCAAAAACACTGAAGCTTTCTTT. This encodes CASSESSKNTEAFF.

This clone occurred a few times. The chain is built from TRBV28 and TRBJ2-6; 8 bases are shared with TRBD1. Trimming took 7 bases from V and 0 from J; bases not matched to a gene: 8. Germline values: CDR1 MDHEN, CDR2 SYDVKM. The CDR3 length is 17 residues. The CDR3 loop is CASNRGQGSSGANVLTF. CDR3 coding DNA: TGTGCCAGCAACCGAGGACAGGGAAGCTCTGGGGCCAACGTCCTGACTTTC.

The chain employs TRBV27 and TRBJ2-7; D is unclear. V lost 2 bases and J lost 6, with 14 bases in between. CDR3 length: 14 residues. CDR1 is MNHEY and CDR2 is SMNVEV in the germline V gene (reference sequence). The CDR3 spells CASSLNPLIGEQYF. As DNA, the CDR3 is TGTGCCAGCAGTTTAAACCCCCTCATCGGCGAGCAGTACTTC.

This clone was observed a few times. This rearrangement joins TRBV5-6 to TRBJ2-5, with D possibly being TRBD1 (6 bases). V lost 5 bases and J 5 bases, leaving 28 bases between the germline ends. The CDR3 has 18 amino acids. Germline assignment: CDR1 SGHDT and CDR2 YYEEEE. The CDR3 protein is CASRLTTGRIFEAETQYF. The CDR3 DNA follows: TGTGCCAGCAGACTAACGACAGGTCGGATTTTTGAGGCTGAGACCCAGTACTTC. The full variable domain, with the rest looked up from reference TRBV5-6 and TRBJ2-5, is DAGVTQSPTHLIKTRGQQVTLRCSPKSGHDTVSWYQQALGQGPQFIFQYYEEEERQRGNFPDRFSGHQFPNYSSELNVNALLLGDSALYLCASRLTTGRIFEAETQYFGPGTRLLVL.

This clone was observed a single time. The V call is TRBV4-2, the J call TRBJ2-3, with a possible D match to TRBD2 (5 bases). Trimming removed 0 bases at V and 14 bases at J, with 15 bases between. The CDR3 covers 13 residues. From germline, CDR1 is LGHNA and CDR2 YNFKEQ. The CDR3 loop reads CASSQDGARRVYF. CDR3 in DNA: TGTGCCAGCAGCCAAGATGGAGCGAGGCGGGTGTATTTT.

The rearrangement uses TRBV5-6 and TRBJ2-7, with D maybe TRBD2 (6 bases). V lost 0 bases and J 0 bases, leaving 13 bases between the germline ends. Germline V gene lookup returns CDR1 SGHDT and CDR2 YYEEEE. The CDR3 is 16 residues long. CDR3 nucleotide sequence: TGTGCCAGCAGCTTGGGTCTAGCGCTAAGCTCCTACGAGCAGTACTTC. Translated, it gives CASSLGLALSSYEQYF.

This clone was found a few times. The chain joins TRBV2 to TRBJ1-1; TRBD1 matches at 7 bases. The CDR3 consists of 16 residues. V shed 5 bases, J shed 3 bases, and the junction held 12 bases outside the gene matches. Germline CDR1 reads SNHLY; CDR2 reads FYNNEI. Here the CDR3 reads CASSWHKDRPDTEAFF. CDR3 bases: TGTGCCAGCAGTTGGCATAAGGACAGGCCGGACACTGAAGCTTTCTTT.